These 21 T cell receptor beta chains came from one sample sequenced in a study of blood T cell repertoires in COVID-19. The table came from immunoSEQ multiplex PCR; TCRdb's copy has only in-frame clones and leaves some out. The data contain roughly 170,000 clones, more than 70% of them singletons. Source material: PBMCs or T cells enriched from blood (not recorded which). Receptor source: a man in his 60s who had recovered from COVID-19.

This chain's CDR3 is CASSLGGQRNEKLFF. The CDR3 nucleotides are TGTGCCAGCAGCTTAGGGGGACAGAGAAATGAAAAACTGTTTTTT. V gene TRBV7-6 combines with J gene TRBJ1-4; 7 nucleotides line up with TRBD1. The CDR3 has 15 residues. The ends lost 1 base at V and 5 bases at J; junction bases unmatched: 4. The germline gives CDR1 SGHVS, CDR2 FNYEAQ.

The V call is TRBV3-1 (or the pseudogene TRBV3-2), the J call TRBJ2-6; 14 nucleotides line up with TRBD2. Unmatched junction bases numbered 5, after V lost 1 base and J lost 3 bases. CDR1 is LGHDT, CDR2 YNNKEL, per germline (reference sequence). The CDR3 has 19 residues. The CDR3 DNA reads as TGTGCCAGCAGCCAAGCAGGACTAGCGGGAGGAGGTGGGGCCAACGTCCTGACTTTC. Translated: CASSQAGLAGGGGANVLTF.

The gene calls are TRBV5-5 and TRBJ2-2; D ambiguous. Germline CDR1 reads SGHKS; CDR2 reads YYEKEE (reference sequence). V lost 2 bases and J lost 3, with 14 bases in between. This CDR3 has 16 residues. CDR3: CASSFQAFLYTGELFF. The DNA of the CDR3 is TGTGCCAGCAGCTTCCAAGCTTTTTTGTACACCGGGGAGCTGTTTTTT.

This chain connects TRBV20-1 to TRBJ2-2; 10 nucleotides match TRBD2. Germline values: CDR1 DFQATT, CDR2 SNEGSKA (reference sequence). The CDR3 sequence is 16 residues long. Losses at the gene ends were 3 bases for V and 2 bases for J; bases not matched to a gene: 6. CDR3 in amino acids: CSASGGTSANTGELFF. CDR3 bases: TGCAGTGCTAGTGGGGGGACTAGCGCCAACACCGGGGAGCTGTTTTTT.

Here the CDR3 reads CASSLALAGLTDTQYF. The DNA for the CDR3 is TGCGCCAGCAGCCTAGCTCTAGCGGGACTCACAGATACGCAGTATTTT. The rearrangement links TRBV4-1 to TRBJ2-3; TRBD2 agrees at 9 bases. This CDR3 spans 16 amino acids. Unmatched junction bases numbered 7, after V lost 4 bases and J lost 2 bases. Germline V gene lookup returns CDR1 MGHRA and CDR2 YSYEKL.

The chain joins TRBV3-1 (or the pseudogene TRBV3-2) to TRBJ2-3; a possible D gene is TRBD2 (5 bases). The CDR3 sequence is 14 residues long. V was cut by 4 bases and J by 0 bases, with 8 bases left in between. Germline-derived CDR1 and CDR2 are LGHDT and YNNKEL (reference sequence). The CDR3 loop is CASSRTPSTDTQYF. CDR3 bases: TGTGCCAGCAGCCGGACTCCCAGCACAGATACGCAGTATTTT.

The CDR3, as DNA: TGCGCCAGCAGTGAGTCGGACAGTGCTCAGCCCCAGCATTTT. The encoded protein is CASSESDSAQPQHF. The chain carries TRBV10-2 and TRBJ1-5, with D perhaps matching TRBD1 (6 bases). CDR1 is WSHSY, CDR2 SAAADI, per germline. The CDR3 extends over 14 amino acids. V was cut by 0 bases and J by 6 bases, with 9 bases left in between.

The sample holds a few counts of this clone. V usage is TRBV2 and J usage is TRBJ2-2, with 7 bases that match TRBD1. Germline V gene sequence: CDR1 SNHLY, CDR2 FYNNEI. The ends lost 3 bases at V and 0 bases at J; junction bases unmatched: 4. The CDR3 sequence is 16 residues long. In DNA form, the CDR3 reads TGTGCCAGCAGTGATTGGGGACAGACGAACACCGGGGAGCTGTTTTTT. This codes for CASSDWGQTNTGELFF.

This clone was seen just once. This chain joins TRBV20-1 and TRBJ1-4; 8 bases are a match to TRBD1. The CDR3 spans 11 residues. The V gene end was trimmed by 3 bases and the J gene end by 11 bases; junction bases not matched to a gene: 2. Germline V gene lookup returns CDR1 DFQATT and CDR2 SNEGSKA (reference sequence). CDR3 protein: CSARTGEKLFF. The CDR3 region has the DNA TGCAGTGCTAGGACAGGGGAGAAACTGTTTTTT.

The chain recombines TRBV5-1 with TRBJ2-7, with a weak D call TRBD1 (6 bases). Trimming pared 4 bases from V and 2 bases from J, leaving 19 bases between. This CDR3 region has 16 residues. Germline CDR1 SGHRS, CDR2 YFSETQ. The CDR3 here is CASSADPGTIAYEQYF. The CDR3 DNA is TGCGCCAGCAGCGCCGACCCCGGGACAATCGCCTACGAGCAGTACTTC. Variable domain in full (rest from reference TRBV5-1 and TRBJ2-7): KAGVTQTPRYLIKTRGQQVTLSCSPISGHRSVSWYQQTPGQGLQFLFEYFSETQRNKGNFPGRFSGRQFSNSRSEMNVSTLELGDSALYLCASSADPGTIAYEQYFGPGTRLTVT.

The V and J genes are TRBV12-3 or TRBV12-4 and TRBJ1-4, with 7 bases identical to TRBD1. The CDR3 contains 12 residues. J gave up 11 bases and V 1 base, and 1 base lay outside the gene matches. In nucleotides, the CDR3 is TGTGCCAGCAGTTTAGGGGGACAGAAACTGTTTTTT. Amino acids: CASSLGGQKLFF.

This clone was picked up a small number of times. J is TRBJ1-5 and V is TRBV5-6, with 8 bases fitting TRBD1. The CDR3 length is 15 residues. V was pared by 1 base and J by 1 base, with 1 base of the junction left unmatched. Germline V gene sequence: CDR1 SGHDT, CDR2 YYEEEE. This CDR3 is CASSLRDRSNQPQHF. The CDR3 bases are TGTGCCAGCAGCTTGAGGGACAGGAGCAATCAGCCCCAGCATTTT.

Concerning this clone itself: Other nucleotide sequences from this sample produce the same CDR3. The V and J genes are TRBV27 and TRBJ2-5; TRBD2 aligns across 7 bases. In germline, CDR1 is MNHEY, CDR2 SMNVEV (reference sequence). Trimming took 5 bases from V and 5 from J; bases not matched to a gene: 11. The CDR3 sequence is 15 residues long. CDR3 sequence: CASSLNGGSWETQYF. The CDR3 bases are TGTGCCAGCAGTCTAAATGGCGGGAGTTGGGAGACCCAGTACTTC.

The table lists this clone with a few counts. The chain joins TRBV9 to TRBJ1-5; possibly TRBD1 for D (6 bases). CDR3 length: 15 amino acids. Germline assignment: CDR1 SGDLS and CDR2 YYNGEE. Trimming took off 1 base at V and 3 bases at J, with 11 bases between the two ends. The CDR3 reads CASSVNGQYNQPQHF. Written as DNA, the CDR3 is TGTGCCAGCAGCGTAAATGGACAGTACAATCAGCCCCAGCATTTT.

CDR3 DNA: TGTGCCAGAAGCTCCGACTGCCAGGGTAACTATGGCTACACCTTC. Its translation is CARSSDCQGNYGYTF. V and J are TRBV7-5 and TRBJ1-2; the listed D gene, TRBD1, was not tested against the DNA. TRBV7-5 corresponds to a pseudogene. The CDR3 totals 15 residues.

The chain has TRBV19 and TRBJ2-7; D is uncertain. Germline V gives CDR1 LNHDA, CDR2 SQIVND (reference sequence). The length of the CDR3 is 13 residues. The V end was cut by 7 bases, the J end by 1 base, with 11 bases between. The chain's CDR3 is CASTHAESYEQYF. In DNA form, the CDR3 reads TGTGCCAGTACCCATGCAGAATCCTACGAGCAGTACTTC.

The rearrangement uses TRBV10-3 and TRBJ2-7, with a weak D call TRBD2 (6 bases). Trimming cost V 10 bases and J 0 bases, with 16 bases left between them. The CDR3 runs 14 residues. Germline assignment: CDR1 ENHRY and CDR2 SYGVKD. The CDR3 DNA sequence: TGTGCCACCGCCATTGGGGGAGGCTCCTACGAGCAGTACTTC. Its protein product is CATAIGGGSYEQYF.

With regard to this clone: One end of the junction does not line up with germline, which may come from a read error. The chain joins TRBV7-2 to TRBJ1-1; D is perhaps TRBD1 (6 bases). The V gene's germline CDR1 is SGHTA and CDR2 FQGNSA. This CDR3 contains 14 residues. The CDR3 bases are TGTGGCAGCTCGGTGGGGGGGCCGAACACTGAAGCTTTCTTT. It codes for CGSSVGGPNTEAFF.

The chain uses TRBV5-1 and TRBJ2-5; 14 bases agree with TRBD2. The CDR3 has 16 residues. The ends lost 5 bases at V and 1 base at J; junction bases unmatched: 4. In germline, CDR1 is SGHRS, CDR2 YFSETQ. In nucleotides, the CDR3 is TGCGCCAGCAGGATTGGACTAGCGGGGGGCCAAGAGACCCAGTACTTC. Encoded protein: CASRIGLAGGQETQYF.

J is TRBJ1-4 and V is TRBV14; 9 nucleotides align to TRBD1. CDR1 is SGHDN, CDR2 FVKESK, per germline. V trimming: 4 bases; J trimming: 8 bases; junction bases outside the gene matches: 2. This CDR3 comprises 13 residues. The CDR3 sequence is CASSRDREEKLFF. CDR3 DNA: TGTGCCAGCAGCCGGGACAGGGAAGAAAAACTGTTTTTT.

V gene TRBV12-3 or TRBV12-4 combines with J gene TRBJ2-7, with D hard to call. The CDR3 length is 13 residues. The V and J ends lost 3 bases and 3 bases respectively, with 9 bases between them. Here the CDR3 reads CASSFFSVYEQYF. For the CDR3, the DNA is TGTGCCAGCAGTTTTTTTTCGGTCTACGAGCAGTACTTC.